The present entry profiles one T cell receptor (beta chain) with its context. Antigen: not known. Profiled with immunoSEQ multiplex PCR; TCRdb holds only in-frame clones, not every one. The top ten clones hold around 4% of a sample with 140,000 to 150,000 clones, about 87% of them seen once. The time point denotes: baseline pretreatment blood. Stated treatment: 15 Gy SBRT to primary tumor, nephrectomy 4 weeks later. Germline V gene sequence: CDR1 SGHNT, CDR2 YYREEE (reference sequence). This CDR3 is 16 amino acids long. V was pared by 1 base and J by 0 bases, with 10 bases between. The sample originates from a study of radiation and T cells in renal cell carcinoma. General study findings and limits: Top tumor clonotypes rose in blood 2 weeks post-radiation, then contracted.

This receptor was identified in a woman in her sixties or seventies with renal cell carcinoma. The sample in question was blood, obtained from a patient whose treatment included radiotherapy and nephrectomy. The chain links TRBV5-4 to TRBJ2-2; D remains unclear. The CDR3 spells CASSLTGVSNTGELFF. DNA of the CDR3: TGTGCCAGCAGCTTGACTGGAGTCTCGAACACCGGGGAGCTGTTTTTT.